This TCR beta chain originates from a study of T-cell memory formation after mild COVID-19. Each CDR3 protein is one row after TCRdb ran MiXCR on the 5' RACE reads. The sample consists of over 450,000 distinct CDR3 sequences, around 21% of them appearing once. This clonotype is a singleton in its sample. This receptor was identified in an adult woman who had mild COVID-19 (a few samples of this study predate the infection). Cell type and time point are not known. What was sequenced was PBMCs or a T cell subset sorted from them (not recorded which).

The CDR3 nucleotides are TGTGCCAGTAGTATGAGAGGACAGGGGGCGACTCAGCCCCAGCATTTT. Encoded protein: CASSMRGQGATQPQHF. The J gene is TRBJ1-5, the V gene TRBV19; 11 nucleotides agree with TRBD1. Germline trimming cut 3 bases from V and 6 bases from J; bases unmatched to any gene: 7. The CDR3 contains 16 residues. Germline assignment: CDR1 LNHDA and CDR2 SQIVND (reference sequence).